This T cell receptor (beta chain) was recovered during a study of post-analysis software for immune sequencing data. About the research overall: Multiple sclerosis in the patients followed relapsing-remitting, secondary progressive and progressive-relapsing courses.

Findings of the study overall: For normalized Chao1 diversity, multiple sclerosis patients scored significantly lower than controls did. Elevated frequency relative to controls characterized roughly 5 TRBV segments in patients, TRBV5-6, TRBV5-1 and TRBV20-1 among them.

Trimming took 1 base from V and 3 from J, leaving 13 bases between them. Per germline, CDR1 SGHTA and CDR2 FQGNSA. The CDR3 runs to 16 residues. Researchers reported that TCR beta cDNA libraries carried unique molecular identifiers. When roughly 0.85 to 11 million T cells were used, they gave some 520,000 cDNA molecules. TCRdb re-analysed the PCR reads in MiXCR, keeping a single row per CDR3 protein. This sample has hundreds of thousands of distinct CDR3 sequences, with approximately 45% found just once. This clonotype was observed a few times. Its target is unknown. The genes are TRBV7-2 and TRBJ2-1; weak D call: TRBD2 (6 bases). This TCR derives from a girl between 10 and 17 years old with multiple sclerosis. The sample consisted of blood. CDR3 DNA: TGTGCCAGCAGCTTAGGAGGTGGGAGGCTCTACAATGAGCAGTTCTTC. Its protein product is CASSLGGGRLYNEQFF.